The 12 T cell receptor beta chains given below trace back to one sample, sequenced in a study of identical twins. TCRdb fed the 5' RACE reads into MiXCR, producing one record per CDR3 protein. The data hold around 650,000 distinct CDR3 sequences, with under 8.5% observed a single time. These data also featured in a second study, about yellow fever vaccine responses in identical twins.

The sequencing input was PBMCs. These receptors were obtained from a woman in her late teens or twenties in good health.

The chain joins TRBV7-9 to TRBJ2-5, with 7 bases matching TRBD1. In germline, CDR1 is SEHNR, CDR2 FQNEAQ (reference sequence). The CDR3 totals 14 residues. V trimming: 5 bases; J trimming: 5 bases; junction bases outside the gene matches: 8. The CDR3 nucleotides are TGTGCCAGCAGCCCCTTACAGGGGTGGGAGACCCAGTACTTC. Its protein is CASSPLQGWETQYF.

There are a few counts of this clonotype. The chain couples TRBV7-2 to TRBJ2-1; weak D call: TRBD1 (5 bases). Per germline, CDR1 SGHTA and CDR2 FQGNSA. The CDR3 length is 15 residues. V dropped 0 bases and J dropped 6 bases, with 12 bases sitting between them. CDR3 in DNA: TGTGCCAGCAGCTTAGCGGGGCAGAGGAGCAATGAGCAGTTCTTC. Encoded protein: CASSLAGQRSNEQFF.

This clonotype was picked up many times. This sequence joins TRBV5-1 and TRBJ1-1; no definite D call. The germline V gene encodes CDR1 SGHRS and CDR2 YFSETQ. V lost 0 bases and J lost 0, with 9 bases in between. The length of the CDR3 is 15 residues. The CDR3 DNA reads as TGCGCCAGCAGCTTGGTCGACAACATGAACACTGAAGCTTTCTTT. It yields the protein CASSLVDNMNTEAFF.

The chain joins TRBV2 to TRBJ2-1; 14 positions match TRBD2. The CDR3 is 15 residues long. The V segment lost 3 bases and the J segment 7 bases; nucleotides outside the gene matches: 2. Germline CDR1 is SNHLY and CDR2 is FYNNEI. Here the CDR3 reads CASSEGLAGVNEQFF. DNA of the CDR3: TGTGCCAGCAGTGAGGGACTAGCGGGGGTTAATGAGCAGTTCTTC.

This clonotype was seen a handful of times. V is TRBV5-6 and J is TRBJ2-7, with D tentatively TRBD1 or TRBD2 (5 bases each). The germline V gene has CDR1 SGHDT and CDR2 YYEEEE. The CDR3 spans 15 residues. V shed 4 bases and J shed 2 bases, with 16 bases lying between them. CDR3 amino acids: CASSPGLGEPYEQYV. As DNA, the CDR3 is TGTGCCAGCAGCCCCGGCTTGGGGGAACCCTACGAGCAGTACGTC.

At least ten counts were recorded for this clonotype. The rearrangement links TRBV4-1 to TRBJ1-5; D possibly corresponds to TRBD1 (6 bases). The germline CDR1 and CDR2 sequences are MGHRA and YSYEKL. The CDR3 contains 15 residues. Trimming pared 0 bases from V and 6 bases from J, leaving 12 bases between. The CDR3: CASSQDRGGTQPQHF. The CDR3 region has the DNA TGCGCCAGCAGCCAAGACAGGGGAGGGACTCAGCCCCAGCATTTT.

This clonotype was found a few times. The CDR3: CSARDVGQETQYF. The CDR3 DNA sequence: TGCAGTGCTAGAGATGTCGGACAAGAGACCCAGTACTTC. The chain couples TRBV20-1 to TRBJ2-5, with D unclear. The CDR3 is 13 residues long. Germline V gene lookup returns CDR1 DFQATT and CDR2 SNEGSKA (reference sequence). Trimming cost V 0 bases and J 2 bases, with 7 bases left between them.

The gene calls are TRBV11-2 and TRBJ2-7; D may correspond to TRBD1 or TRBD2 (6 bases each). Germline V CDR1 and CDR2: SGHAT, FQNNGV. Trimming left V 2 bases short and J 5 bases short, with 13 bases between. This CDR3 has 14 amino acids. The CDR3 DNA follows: TGTGCCAGCAGCTTAAGGGGGGCGAGGGACGAGCAGTACGTC. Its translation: CASSLRGARDEQYV.

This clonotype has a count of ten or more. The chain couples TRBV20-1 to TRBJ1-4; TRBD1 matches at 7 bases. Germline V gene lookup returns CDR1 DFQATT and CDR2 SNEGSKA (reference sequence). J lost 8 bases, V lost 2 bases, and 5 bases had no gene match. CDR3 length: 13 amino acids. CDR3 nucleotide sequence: TGCAGTGCTAGACGACAGGGAGGAGAAAAACTGTTTTTT. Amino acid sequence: CSARRQGGEKLFF.

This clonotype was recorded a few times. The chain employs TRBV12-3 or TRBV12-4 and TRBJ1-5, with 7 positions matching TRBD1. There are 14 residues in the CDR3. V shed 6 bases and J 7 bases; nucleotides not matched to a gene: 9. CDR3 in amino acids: CASSGDRVGQPQHF. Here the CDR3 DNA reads TGTGCCAGCAGCGGTGACAGGGTTGGGCAGCCCCAGCATTTT.

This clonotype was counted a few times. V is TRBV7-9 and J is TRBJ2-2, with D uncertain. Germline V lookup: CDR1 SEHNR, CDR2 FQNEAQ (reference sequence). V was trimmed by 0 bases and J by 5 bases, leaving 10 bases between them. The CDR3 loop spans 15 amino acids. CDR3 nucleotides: TGTGCCAGCAGCTTAGCCTGGCTGGGGACCGGGGAGCTGTTTTTT. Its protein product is CASSLAWLGTGELFF.

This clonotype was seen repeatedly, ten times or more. The CDR3 region is CASSVTDYSPLHF. The DNA of the CDR3 is TGTGCCAGCAGCGTCACAGATTATTCACCCCTCCACTTT. This chain uses TRBV2 with TRBJ1-6, with unresolved D. The germline CDR1 and CDR2 sequences are SNHLY and FYNNEI. V was clipped by 6 bases and J by 8 bases, with 11 bases between them. The CDR3 consists of 13 residues.